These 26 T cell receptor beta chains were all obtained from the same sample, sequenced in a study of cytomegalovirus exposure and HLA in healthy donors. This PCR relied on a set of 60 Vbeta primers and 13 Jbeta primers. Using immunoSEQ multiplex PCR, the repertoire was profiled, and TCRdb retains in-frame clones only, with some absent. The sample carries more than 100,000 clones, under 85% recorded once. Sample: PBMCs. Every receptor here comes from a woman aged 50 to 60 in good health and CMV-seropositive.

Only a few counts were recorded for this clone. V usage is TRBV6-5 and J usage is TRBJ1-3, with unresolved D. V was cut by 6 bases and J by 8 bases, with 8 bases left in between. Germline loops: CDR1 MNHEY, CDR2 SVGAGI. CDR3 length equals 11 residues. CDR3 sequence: CASRRRDTIYF. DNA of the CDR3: TGTGCCAGCAGACGGAGGGACACCATATATTTT.

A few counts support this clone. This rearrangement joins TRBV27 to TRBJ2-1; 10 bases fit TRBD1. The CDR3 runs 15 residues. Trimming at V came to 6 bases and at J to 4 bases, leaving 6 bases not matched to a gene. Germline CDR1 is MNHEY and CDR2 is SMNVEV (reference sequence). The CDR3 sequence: CASRSGQGTYNEQFF. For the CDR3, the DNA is TGTGCCAGCAGGTCGGGACAGGGGACTTACAATGAGCAGTTCTTC.

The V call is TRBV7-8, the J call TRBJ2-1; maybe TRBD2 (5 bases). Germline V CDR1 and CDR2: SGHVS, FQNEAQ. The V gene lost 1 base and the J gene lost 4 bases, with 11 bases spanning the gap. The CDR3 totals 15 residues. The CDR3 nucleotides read TGTGCCAGCAGCTTAGTTAAAGCGGCTTACAATGAGCAGTTCTTC. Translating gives CASSLVKAAYNEQFF.

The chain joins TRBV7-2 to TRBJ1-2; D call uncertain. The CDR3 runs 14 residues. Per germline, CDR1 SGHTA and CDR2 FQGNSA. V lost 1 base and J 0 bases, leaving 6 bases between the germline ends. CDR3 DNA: TGTGCCAGCAGCTTAGAGAGAGCTAACTATGGCTACACCTTC. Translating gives CASSLERANYGYTF.

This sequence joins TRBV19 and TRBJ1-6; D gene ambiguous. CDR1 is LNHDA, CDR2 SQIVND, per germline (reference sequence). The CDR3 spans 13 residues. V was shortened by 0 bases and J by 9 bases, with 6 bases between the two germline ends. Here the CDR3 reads CASSIDRFSPLHF. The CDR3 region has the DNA TGTGCCAGTAGTATAGATCGGTTTTCACCCCTCCACTTT.

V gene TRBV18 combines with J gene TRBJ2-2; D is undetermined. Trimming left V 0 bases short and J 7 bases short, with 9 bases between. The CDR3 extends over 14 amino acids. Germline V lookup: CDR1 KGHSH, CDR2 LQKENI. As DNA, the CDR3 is TGTGCCAGCTCACCACCTCTCGCTATCGGGGAGCTGTTTTTT. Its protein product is CASSPPLAIGELFF.

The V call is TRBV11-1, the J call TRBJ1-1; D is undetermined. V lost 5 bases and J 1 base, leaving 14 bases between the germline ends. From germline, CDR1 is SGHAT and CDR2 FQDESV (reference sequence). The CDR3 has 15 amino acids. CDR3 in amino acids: CASSLGVSANTEAFF. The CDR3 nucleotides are TGTGCCAGCAGCCTCGGGGTCAGCGCGAACACTGAAGCTTTCTTT.

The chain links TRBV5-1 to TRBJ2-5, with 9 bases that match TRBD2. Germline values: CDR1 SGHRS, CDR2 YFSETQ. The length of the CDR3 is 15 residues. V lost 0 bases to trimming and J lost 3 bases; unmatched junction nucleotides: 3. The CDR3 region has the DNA TGCGCCAGCAGCTTGGAGGCGGGGGGGGAAGAGACCCAGTACTTC. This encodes CASSLEAGGEETQYF.

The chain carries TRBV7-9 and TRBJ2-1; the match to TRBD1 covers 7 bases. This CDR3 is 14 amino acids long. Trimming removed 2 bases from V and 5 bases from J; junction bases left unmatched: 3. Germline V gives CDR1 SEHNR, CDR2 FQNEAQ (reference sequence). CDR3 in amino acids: CASSLSGQNNEQFF. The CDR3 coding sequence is TGTGCCAGCAGCTTATCGGGACAGAACAATGAGCAGTTCTTC.

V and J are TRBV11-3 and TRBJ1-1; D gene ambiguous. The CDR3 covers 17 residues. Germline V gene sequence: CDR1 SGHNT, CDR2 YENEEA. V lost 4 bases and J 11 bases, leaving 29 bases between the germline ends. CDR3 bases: TGTGCCAGCAGCTCTAGCCCCCTCAGGTTGGGTTCTGGTAAGGCTTTCTTT. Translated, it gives CASSSSPLRLGSGKAFF.

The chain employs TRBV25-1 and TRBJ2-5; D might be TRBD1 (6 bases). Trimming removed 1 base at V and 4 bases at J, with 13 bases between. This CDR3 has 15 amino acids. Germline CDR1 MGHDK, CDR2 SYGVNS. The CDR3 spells CASSESGVGGETQYF. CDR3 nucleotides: TGTGCCAGCAGTGAATCCGGAGTAGGGGGAGAGACCCAGTACTTC.

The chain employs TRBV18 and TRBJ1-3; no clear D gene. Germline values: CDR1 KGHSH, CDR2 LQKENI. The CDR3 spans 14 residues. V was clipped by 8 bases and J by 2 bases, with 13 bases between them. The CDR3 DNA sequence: TGTGCCAGCCAGCTATCGAGGGCTGGAAACACCATATATTTT. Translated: CASQLSRAGNTIYF.

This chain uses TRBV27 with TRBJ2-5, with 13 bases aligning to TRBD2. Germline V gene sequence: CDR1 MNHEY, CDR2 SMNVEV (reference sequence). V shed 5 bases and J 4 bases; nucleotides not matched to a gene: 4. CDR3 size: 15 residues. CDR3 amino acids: CASSKLAGGLETQYF. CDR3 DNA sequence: TGTGCCAGCAGTAAACTAGCGGGGGGGTTAGAGACCCAGTACTTC.

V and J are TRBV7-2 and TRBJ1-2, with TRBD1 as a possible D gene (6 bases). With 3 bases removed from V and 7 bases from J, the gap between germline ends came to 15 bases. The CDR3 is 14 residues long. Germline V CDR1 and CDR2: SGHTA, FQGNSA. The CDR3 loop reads CASSFGQGLRGYTF. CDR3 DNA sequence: TGTGCCAGCAGCTTCGGGCAGGGGTTGCGTGGCTACACCTTC.

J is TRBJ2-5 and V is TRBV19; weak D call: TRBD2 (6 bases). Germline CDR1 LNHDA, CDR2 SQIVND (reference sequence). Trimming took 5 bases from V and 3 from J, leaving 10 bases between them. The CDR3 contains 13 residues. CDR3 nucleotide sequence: TGTGCCAGTAGTTACTGGGGGGAAGAGACCCAGTACTTC. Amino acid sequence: CASSYWGEETQYF.

This CDR3 reads CASRLDRGTDTQYF. The CDR3 bases are TGTGCCAGCAGACTGGACAGGGGGACAGATACGCAGTATTTT. J is TRBJ2-3 and V is TRBV2; 10 nucleotides agree with TRBD1. Germline loops: CDR1 SNHLY, CDR2 FYNNEI. Unmatched junction bases numbered 3, after V lost 6 bases and J lost 3 bases. CDR3 length: 14 residues.

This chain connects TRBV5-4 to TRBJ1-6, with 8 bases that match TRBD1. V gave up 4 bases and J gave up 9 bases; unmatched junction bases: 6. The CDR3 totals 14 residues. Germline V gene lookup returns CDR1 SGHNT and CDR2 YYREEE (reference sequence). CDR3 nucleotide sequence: TGTGCCAGCAGCGGGACGACAGGGGTTTCACCCCTCCACTTT. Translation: CASSGTTGVSPLHF.

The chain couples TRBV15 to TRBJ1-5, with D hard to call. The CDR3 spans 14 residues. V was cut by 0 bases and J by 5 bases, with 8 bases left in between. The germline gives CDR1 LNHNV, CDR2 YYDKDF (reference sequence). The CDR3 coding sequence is TGTGCCACCAGCAGAGACCCCCTATATCAGCCCCAGCATTTT. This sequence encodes CATSRDPLYQPQHF.

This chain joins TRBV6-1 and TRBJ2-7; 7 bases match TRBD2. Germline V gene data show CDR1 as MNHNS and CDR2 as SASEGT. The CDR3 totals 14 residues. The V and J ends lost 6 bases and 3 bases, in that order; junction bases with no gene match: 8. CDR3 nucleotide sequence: TGTGCCAGCAGGTGGGGGACTACCGACTACGAGCAGTACTTC. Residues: CASRWGTTDYEQYF.

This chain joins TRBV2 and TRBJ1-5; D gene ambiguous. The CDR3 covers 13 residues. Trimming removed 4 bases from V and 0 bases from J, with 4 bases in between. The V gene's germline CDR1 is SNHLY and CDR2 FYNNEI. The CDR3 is CASSVNSNQPQHF. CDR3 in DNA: TGTGCCAGCAGTGTAAATAGCAATCAGCCCCAGCATTTT. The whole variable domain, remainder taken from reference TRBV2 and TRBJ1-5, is EPEVTQTPSHQVTQMGQEVILRCVPISNHLYFYWYRQILGQKVEFLVSFYNNEISEKSEIFDDQFSVERPDGSNFTLKIRSTKLEDSAMYFCASSVNSNQPQHFGDGTRLSIL.

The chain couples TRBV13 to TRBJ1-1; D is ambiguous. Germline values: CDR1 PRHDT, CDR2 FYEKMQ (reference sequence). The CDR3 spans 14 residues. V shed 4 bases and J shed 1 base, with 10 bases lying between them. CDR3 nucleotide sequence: TGTGCCAGCAGCTACGAAAGGAGGAACACTGAAGCTTTCTTT. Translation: CASSYERRNTEAFF. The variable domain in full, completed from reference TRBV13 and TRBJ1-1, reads AAGVIQSPRHLIKEKRETATLKCYPIPRHDTVYWYQQGPGQDPQFLISFYEKMQSDKGSIPDRFSAQQFSDYHSELNMSSLELGDSALYFCASSYERRNTEAFFGQGTRLTVV.

Written as DNA, the CDR3 is TGCGCCAGCAGCCAAGTAGGGGGCATTCAGTACTTC. Its protein is CASSQVGGIQYF. This chain joins TRBV4-1 and TRBJ2-4; possible D gene TRBD1, 6 bases. There are 12 residues in the CDR3. Germline values: CDR1 MGHRA, CDR2 YSYEKL. Trimming cost V 1 base and J 9 bases, with 7 bases left between them.

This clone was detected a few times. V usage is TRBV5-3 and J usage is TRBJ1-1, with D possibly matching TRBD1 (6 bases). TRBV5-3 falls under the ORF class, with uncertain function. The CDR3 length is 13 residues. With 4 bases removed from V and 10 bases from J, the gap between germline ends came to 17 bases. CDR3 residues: CARSPIVRGGAFF. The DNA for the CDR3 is TGTGCCAGAAGCCCCATAGTGAGGGGGGGAGCTTTCTTT.

The CDR3 DNA reads as TGTGCCAGCAAAATATATAGCAATCAGCCCCAGCATTTT. Amino acid sequence: CASKIYSNQPQHF. The chain recombines TRBV2 with TRBJ1-5; D call uncertain. The germline V gene encodes CDR1 SNHLY and CDR2 FYNNEI. The CDR3 spans 13 residues. Trimming took 7 bases from V and 0 from J, leaving 7 bases between them.

The CDR3 loop is CASSPVRNTEAFF. The CDR3 nucleotides are TGTGCCAGCAGCCCTGTTAGGAACACTGAAGCTTTCTTT. The rearrangement joins TRBV14 to TRBJ1-1; D not resolved. This CDR3 is 13 amino acids long. V gave up 4 bases and J gave up 1 base, with 7 bases separating them. The germline CDR1 and CDR2 sequences are SGHDN and FVKESK.

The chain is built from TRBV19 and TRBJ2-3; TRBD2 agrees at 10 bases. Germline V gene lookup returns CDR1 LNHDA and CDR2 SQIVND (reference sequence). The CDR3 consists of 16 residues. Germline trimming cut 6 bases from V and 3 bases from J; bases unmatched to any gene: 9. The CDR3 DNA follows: TGTGCCAGTAGGGACCCGGGACTAGCGAATACAGATACGCAGTATTTT. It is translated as CASRDPGLANTDTQYF.